This T cell receptor (beta chain) was identified in a study of Tregs in tolerant kidney transplant recipients. General study results and limits: Biological reproducibility was not directly addressed, but technical replication error appeared minimal. In tolerant patients, donor-specific Tregs outgrew total Tregs, suggesting antigen-driven expansion.

Related graft donors supplied nonmyeloablative bone marrow transplants, and mixed chimerism was transient. Method: immunoSEQ multiplex PCR; TCRdb's copy keeps in-frame clones and lacks some. The sample has approximately 24,000 clones; the top ten hold roughly 3.7%. About this clone: Its cognate antigen is unknown.

Specimen: CD4+ T cells from blood (PBMCs), collected 6 months after the transplant. The clonotype originates from a human patient who received a combined kidney and bone marrow transplant. The T cells may partly be graft donor cells.

The CDR3 protein is CASSLSGGAETQYF. Incomplete CDR3 DNA: TGTGCCAGTAGTCTTAGCGGGGGGGCAGAGACC. V is TRBV19 and J is TRBJ2-5; TRBD2 matches at 11 bases. The CDR3 extends 3 residues past the end of the read, so its final part is completed from the germline J gene. The CDR3 contains 14 residues. Germline-derived CDR1 and CDR2 are LNHDA and SQIVND (reference sequence). The V and J ends lost 5 bases and 4 bases, in that order; junction bases with no gene match: 3. Supplemented by reference TRBV19 and TRBJ2-5, the full variable domain reads DGGITQSPKYLFRKEGQNVTLSCEQNLNHDAMYWYRQDPGQGLRLIYYSQIVNDFQKGDIAEGYSVSREKKESFPLTVTSAQKNPTAFYLCASSLSGGAETQYFGPGTRLLVL.